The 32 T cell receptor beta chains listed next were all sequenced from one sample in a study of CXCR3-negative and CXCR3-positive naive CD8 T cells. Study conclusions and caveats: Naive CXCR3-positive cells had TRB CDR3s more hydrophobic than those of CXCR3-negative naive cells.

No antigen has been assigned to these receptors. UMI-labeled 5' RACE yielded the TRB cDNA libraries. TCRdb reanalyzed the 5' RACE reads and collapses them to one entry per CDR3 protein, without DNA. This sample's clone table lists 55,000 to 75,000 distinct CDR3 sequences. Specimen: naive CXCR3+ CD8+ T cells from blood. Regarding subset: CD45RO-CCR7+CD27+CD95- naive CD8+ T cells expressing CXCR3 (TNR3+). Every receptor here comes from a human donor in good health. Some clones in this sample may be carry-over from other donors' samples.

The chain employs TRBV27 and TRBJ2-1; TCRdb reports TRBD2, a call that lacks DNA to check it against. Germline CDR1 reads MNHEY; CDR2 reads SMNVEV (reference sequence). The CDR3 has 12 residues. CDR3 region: CASGLYHNEQFF.

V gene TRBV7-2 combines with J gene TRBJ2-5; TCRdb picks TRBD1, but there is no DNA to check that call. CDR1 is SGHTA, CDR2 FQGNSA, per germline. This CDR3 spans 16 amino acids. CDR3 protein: CASSLAGGEPQETQYF. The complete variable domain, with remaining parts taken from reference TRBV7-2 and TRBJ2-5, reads GAGVSQSPSNKVTEKGKDVELRCDPISGHTALYWYRQSLGQGLEFLIYFQGNSAPDKSGLPSDRFSAERTGGSVSTLTIQRTQQEDSAVYLCASSLAGGEPQETQYFGPGTRLLVL.

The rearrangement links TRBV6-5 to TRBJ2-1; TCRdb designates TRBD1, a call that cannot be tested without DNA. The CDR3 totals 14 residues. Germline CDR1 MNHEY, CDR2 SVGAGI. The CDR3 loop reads CASSWTGMDNEQFF.

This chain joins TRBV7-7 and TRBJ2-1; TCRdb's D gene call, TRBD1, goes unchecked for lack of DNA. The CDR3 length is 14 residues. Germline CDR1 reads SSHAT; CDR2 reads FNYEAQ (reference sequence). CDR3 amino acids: CASSSSGGAGEQFF.

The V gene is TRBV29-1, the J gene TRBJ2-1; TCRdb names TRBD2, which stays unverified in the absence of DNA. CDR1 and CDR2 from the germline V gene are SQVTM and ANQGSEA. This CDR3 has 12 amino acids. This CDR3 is CSVVGGAPGEFF.

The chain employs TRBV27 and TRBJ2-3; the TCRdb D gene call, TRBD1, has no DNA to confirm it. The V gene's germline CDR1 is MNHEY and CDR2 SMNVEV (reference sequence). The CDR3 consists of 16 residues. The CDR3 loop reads CASSLIQGAVADTQYF.

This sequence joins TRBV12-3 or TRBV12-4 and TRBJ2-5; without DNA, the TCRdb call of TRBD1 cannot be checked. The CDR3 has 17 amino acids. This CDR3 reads CASLGDPHPTYQETQYF.

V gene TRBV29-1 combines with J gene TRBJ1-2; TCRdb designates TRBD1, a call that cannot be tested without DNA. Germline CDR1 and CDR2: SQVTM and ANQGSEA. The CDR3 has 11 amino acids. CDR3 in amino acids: CSVPGIYGYTF.

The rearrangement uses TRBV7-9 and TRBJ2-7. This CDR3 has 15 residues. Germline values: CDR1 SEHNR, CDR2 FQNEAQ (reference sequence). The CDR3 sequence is CASSLTVLGSYEQYF.

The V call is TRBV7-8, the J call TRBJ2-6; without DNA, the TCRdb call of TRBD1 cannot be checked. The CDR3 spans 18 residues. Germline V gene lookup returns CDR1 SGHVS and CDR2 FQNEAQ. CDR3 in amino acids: CASSPGRDTISGANVLTF.

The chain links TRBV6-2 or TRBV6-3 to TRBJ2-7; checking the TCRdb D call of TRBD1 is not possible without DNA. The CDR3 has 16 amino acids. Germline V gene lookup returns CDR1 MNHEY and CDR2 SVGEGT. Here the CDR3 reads CASSYSPDRGLCEQYF.

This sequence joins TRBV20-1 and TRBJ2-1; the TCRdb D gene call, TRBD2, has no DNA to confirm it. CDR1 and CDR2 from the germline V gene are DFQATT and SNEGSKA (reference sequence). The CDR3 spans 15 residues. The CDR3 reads CSARGPGLRINEQFF.

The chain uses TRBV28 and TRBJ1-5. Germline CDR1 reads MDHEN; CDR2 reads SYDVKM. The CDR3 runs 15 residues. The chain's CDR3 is CASSLGRYSNQPQHF.

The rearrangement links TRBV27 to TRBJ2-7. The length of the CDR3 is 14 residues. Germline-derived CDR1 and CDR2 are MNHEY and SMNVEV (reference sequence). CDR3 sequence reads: CASSLSFGSYEQYF.

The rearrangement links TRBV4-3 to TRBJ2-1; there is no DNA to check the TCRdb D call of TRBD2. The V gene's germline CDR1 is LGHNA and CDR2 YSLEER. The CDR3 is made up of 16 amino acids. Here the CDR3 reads CASSAGEGNPYNEQFF.

Here the CDR3 reads CASSLGPGVQPQHF. This chain uses TRBV7-6 with TRBJ1-5; no DNA is available, so the TRBD1 call from TCRdb remains unchecked. This CDR3 is 14 amino acids long. The germline CDR1 and CDR2 sequences are SGHVS and FNYEAQ.

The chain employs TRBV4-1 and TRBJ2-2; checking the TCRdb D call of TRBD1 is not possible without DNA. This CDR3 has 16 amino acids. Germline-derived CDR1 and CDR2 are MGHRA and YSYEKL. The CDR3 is CASSQMGTYNTGELFF.

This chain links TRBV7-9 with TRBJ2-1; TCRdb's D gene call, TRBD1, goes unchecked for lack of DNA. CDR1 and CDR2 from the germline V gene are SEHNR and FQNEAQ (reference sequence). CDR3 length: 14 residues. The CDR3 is CASSSGSVYNEQFF.

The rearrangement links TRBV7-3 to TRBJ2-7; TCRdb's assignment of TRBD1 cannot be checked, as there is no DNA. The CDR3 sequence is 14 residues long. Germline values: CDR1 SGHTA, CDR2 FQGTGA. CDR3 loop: CASSDGTIGYEQYF.

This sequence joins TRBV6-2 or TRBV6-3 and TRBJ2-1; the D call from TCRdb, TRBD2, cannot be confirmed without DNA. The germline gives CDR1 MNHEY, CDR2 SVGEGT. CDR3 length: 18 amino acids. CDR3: CASSYHTSGRAAWNEQFF.

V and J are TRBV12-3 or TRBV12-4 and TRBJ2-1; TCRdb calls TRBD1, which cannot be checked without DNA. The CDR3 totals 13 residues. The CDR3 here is CASSLWTGNEQFF.

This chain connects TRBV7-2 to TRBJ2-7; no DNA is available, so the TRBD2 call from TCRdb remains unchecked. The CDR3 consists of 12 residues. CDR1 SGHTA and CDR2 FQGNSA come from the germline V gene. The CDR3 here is CAKKRGFYEQYF. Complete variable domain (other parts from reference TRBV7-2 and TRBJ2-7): GAGVSQSPSNKVTEKGKDVELRCDPISGHTALYWYRQSLGQGLEFLIYFQGNSAPDKSGLPSDRFSAERTGGSVSTLTIQRTQQEDSAVYLCAKKRGFYEQYFGPGTRLTVT.

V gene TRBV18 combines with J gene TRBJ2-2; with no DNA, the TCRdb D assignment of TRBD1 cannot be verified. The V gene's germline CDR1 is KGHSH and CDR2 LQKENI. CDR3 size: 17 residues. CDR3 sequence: CASSPPSGTANTGELFF.

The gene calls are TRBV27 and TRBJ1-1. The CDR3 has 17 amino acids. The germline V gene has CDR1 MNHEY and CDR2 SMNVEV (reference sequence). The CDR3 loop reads CASSSVLTGPMNTEAFF.

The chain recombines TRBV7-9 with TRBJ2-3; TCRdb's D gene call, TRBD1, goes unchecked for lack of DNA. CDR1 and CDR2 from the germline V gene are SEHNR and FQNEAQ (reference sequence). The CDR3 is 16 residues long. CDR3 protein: CASSHVGTGEPDTQYF.

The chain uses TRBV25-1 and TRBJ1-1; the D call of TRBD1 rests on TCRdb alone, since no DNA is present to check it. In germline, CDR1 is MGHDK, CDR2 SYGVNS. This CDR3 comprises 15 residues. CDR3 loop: CASSEFGTGVTEAFF.

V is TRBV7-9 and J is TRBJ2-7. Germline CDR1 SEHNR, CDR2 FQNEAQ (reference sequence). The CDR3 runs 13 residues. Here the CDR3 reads CASSLPAGEWQYF.

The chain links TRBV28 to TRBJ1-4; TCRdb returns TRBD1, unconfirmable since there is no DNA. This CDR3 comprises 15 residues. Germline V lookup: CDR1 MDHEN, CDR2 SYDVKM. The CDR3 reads CASSAGISTNEKLFF.

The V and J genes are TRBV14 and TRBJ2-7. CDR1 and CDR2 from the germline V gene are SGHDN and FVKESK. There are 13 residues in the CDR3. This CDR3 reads CASSQGQPHEQYF.

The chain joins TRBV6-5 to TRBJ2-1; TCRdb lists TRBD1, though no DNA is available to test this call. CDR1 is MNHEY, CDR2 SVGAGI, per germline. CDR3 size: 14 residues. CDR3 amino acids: CASSPRDFYNEQFF.

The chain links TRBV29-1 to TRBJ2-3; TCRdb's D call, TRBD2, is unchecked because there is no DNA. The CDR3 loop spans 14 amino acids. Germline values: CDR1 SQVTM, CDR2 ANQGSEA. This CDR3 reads CSVWSGGALDTQYF.

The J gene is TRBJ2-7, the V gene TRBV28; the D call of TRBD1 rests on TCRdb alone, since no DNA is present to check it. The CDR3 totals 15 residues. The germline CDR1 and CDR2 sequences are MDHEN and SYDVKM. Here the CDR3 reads CASSTYRDGTYEQYF.